The 18 T cell receptor beta chains below come from one sample, sequenced in a study of cytomegalovirus exposure and HLA in healthy donors. PCR employed 60 Vbeta and 13 Jbeta primers. Here immunoSEQ multiplex PCR was the method, and the copy in TCRdb shows in-frame clones only, minus some. The sample includes around 110,000 clones, about 81% of them seen just once. The sequencing input was PBMCs. All receptors derive from a male donor in good health and CMV-seropositive.

The J gene is TRBJ2-5, the V gene TRBV5-4; the D is unclear. The V gene lost 1 base and the J gene lost 4 bases, with 11 bases spanning the gap. CDR1 is SGHNT, CDR2 YYREEE, per germline (reference sequence). The CDR3 has 14 residues. The CDR3 loop is CASSLTAIRETQYF. For the CDR3, the DNA is TGTGCCAGCAGCTTGACCGCTATTCGAGAGACCCAGTACTTC. The full variable domain, in which reference TRBV5-4 and TRBJ2-5 provide the parts outside the CDR3, is ETGVTQSPTHLIKTRGQQVTLRCSSQSGHNTVSWYQQALGQGPQFIFQYYREEENGRGNFPPRFSGLQFPNYSSELNVNALELDDSALYLCASSLTAIRETQYFGPGTRLLVL.

The chain carries TRBV5-3 and TRBJ2-5; 7 bases line up with TRBD1. TRBV5-3 carries the ORF label, with uncertain function. After removal of 10 bases from V and 4 bases from J, the junction contained 13 bases not matched to a gene. CDR3 length: 14 residues. This CDR3 reads CALKTGRYSETQYF. The CDR3 DNA reads TGTGCCTTAAAGACAGGGAGATATTCAGAGACCCAGTACTTC.

The CDR3 DNA sequence: TGTGCCAGCTCACAGGGACAGGGGAACTACAATGAGCAGTTCTTC. It translates to CASSQGQGNYNEQFF. The V and J genes are TRBV18 and TRBJ2-1, with 10 bases lining up with TRBD1. V shed 4 bases, J shed 3 bases, and the junction held 3 bases outside the gene matches. The CDR3 totals 15 residues. CDR1 and CDR2 (germline): KGHSH, LQKENI.

The chain carries TRBV27 and TRBJ2-7; 7 bases align to TRBD1. J lost 2 bases, V lost 5 bases, and 6 bases had no gene match. This CDR3 has 14 amino acids. The germline CDR1 and CDR2 sequences are MNHEY and SMNVEV (reference sequence). The DNA of the CDR3 is TGTGCCAGCAGTACGGGGACAGAGGCCTACGAGCAGTACTTC. Its protein product is CASSTGTEAYEQYF.

V is TRBV5-4 and J is TRBJ1-6, with 8 bases identical to TRBD1. The germline gives CDR1 SGHNT, CDR2 YYREEE (reference sequence). The CDR3 sequence is 17 residues long. V shed 4 bases, J shed 6 bases, and the junction held 12 bases outside the gene matches. The CDR3 DNA sequence: TGTGCCAGCAGCCCTGGACTACAGGGGGTCCGTAATTCACCCCTCCACTTT. It translates to CASSPGLQGVRNSPLHF.

The chain has TRBV10-2 and TRBJ1-5; possible D gene TRBD1, 6 bases. The CDR3 covers 13 residues. Per the germline V gene, CDR1 is WSHSY and CDR2 is SAAADI. V dropped 10 bases and J dropped 4 bases, with 14 bases sitting between them. The CDR3 DNA is TGCGCCACCATGACAGGCCCAAATCAGCCCCAGCATTTT. Its translation: CATMTGPNQPQHF.

The chain uses TRBV6-1 and TRBJ1-3; tentative D call: TRBD1 (5 bases). This CDR3 is built from 13 residues. Germline CDR1 is MNHNS and CDR2 is SASEGT. Trimming removed 8 bases from V and 2 bases from J, with 10 bases in between. The CDR3 loop reads CASDRGTGNTIYF. CDR3 sequence (DNA): TGTGCCAGCGATAGGGGAACTGGAAACACCATATATTTT.

The chain is built from TRBV7-8 and TRBJ1-5; TRBD1 might be the D (5 bases). Germline CDR1 and CDR2: SGHVS and FQNEAQ. CDR3 length: 17 residues. Trimming cost V 1 base and J 0 bases, with 13 bases left between them. For the CDR3, the DNA is TGTGCCAGCAGCTTAGGGTGGGGGGGGTATAGCAATCAGCCCCAGCATTTT. It specifies CASSLGWGGYSNQPQHF.

This sequence joins TRBV7-2 and TRBJ1-3; no firm D call. The V end lost 1 base, the J end lost 0 bases, and 7 bases lay between the germline ends. The CDR3 extends over 15 amino acids. Germline values: CDR1 SGHTA, CDR2 FQGNSA. CDR3 in DNA: TGTGCCAGCAGCTTAGGGGCGTTCTCTGGAAACACCATATATTTT. This translates into CASSLGAFSGNTIYF.

With regard to this clone: The germline gene is not matched at one end of the junction; a read error may be the cause. This chain joins TRBV7-9 and TRBJ2-5; D gene uncertain. This CDR3 region has 12 residues. The germline CDR1 and CDR2 sequences are SEHNR and FQNEAQ (reference sequence). The CDR3 is CSSVAEQETQYF. CDR3 coding DNA: TGTTCCAGCGTGGCAGAACAAGAGACCCAGTACTTC.

This chain uses TRBV6-6 with TRBJ1-2; TRBD1 aligns across 10 bases. CDR1 and CDR2 from the germline V gene are MNHNY and SVGAGI (reference sequence). V was clipped by 5 bases and J by 4 bases; unmatched bases: 10. The CDR3 runs to 16 residues. The CDR3 DNA reads TGTGCCAGCAGTCACTTGGGGGGACAGGGGCGCTATGGCTACACCTTC. It yields the protein CASSHLGGQGRYGYTF.

This sequence joins TRBV6-5 and TRBJ1-5, with TRBD1 identical over 9 bases. V lost 9 bases and J lost 2; bases outside the gene matches: 8. Germline CDR1 MNHEY, CDR2 SVGAGI. The CDR3 extends over 15 amino acids. Here the CDR3 DNA reads TGTGCCAGTCAACCGGACAGGGGCGGCAATCAGCCCCAGCATTTT. This codes for CASQPDRGGNQPQHF.

The gene calls are TRBV9 and TRBJ1-2, with D possibly being TRBD1 (6 bases). The CDR3 totals 14 residues. The V end was cut by 3 bases, the J end by 2 bases, with 11 bases between. The germline gives CDR1 SGDLS, CDR2 YYNGEE. DNA for the CDR3: TGTGCCAGCAGCGAAACTGGACAGAACTATGGCTACACCTTC. Protein: CASSETGQNYGYTF.

This sequence joins TRBV6-5 and TRBJ2-2, with TRBD2 matching over 12 bases. Germline CDR1 is MNHEY and CDR2 is SVGAGI. V was clipped by 6 bases and J by 6 bases; unmatched bases: 5. This CDR3 spans 15 amino acids. The CDR3 DNA reads as TGTGCCAGCAGAGCTAGCGGGGGGGCCCCCGGGGAGCTGTTTTTT. Translated: CASRASGGAPGELFF.

This clone came up once. J is TRBJ1-4 and V is TRBV30; D remains ambiguous. Germline CDR1 GTSNPN, CDR2 SVGIG (reference sequence). The CDR3 extends over 11 amino acids. Trimming took 0 bases from V and 7 from J, leaving 3 bases between them. The DNA for the CDR3 is TGTGCCTGGAGTGTTATTGAAAAACTGTTTTTT. It encodes CAWSVIEKLFF.

This clone came up once. The chain uses TRBV4-2 and TRBJ2-1; 9 nucleotides match TRBD2. CDR3 length equals 16 residues. V trimming: 2 bases; J trimming: 6 bases; junction bases outside the gene matches: 8. Germline loops: CDR1 LGHNA, CDR2 YNFKEQ. CDR3 in DNA: TGTGCCAGCAGCCAAAGCGGGGGGAAGACAGCCAATGAGCAGTTCTTC. It codes for CASSQSGGKTANEQFF.

The chain is built from TRBV6-5 and TRBJ1-2, with 8 bases lining up with TRBD1. The V gene end was trimmed by 6 bases and the J gene end by 8 bases; junction bases not matched to a gene: 8. This CDR3 is built from 13 residues. Germline V CDR1 and CDR2: MNHEY, SVGAGI. CDR3 in amino acids: CASRTDRVSGYTF. DNA of the CDR3: TGTGCCAGCAGGACGGACAGGGTGAGCGGCTACACCTTC.

This clone was recorded only once. This chain connects TRBV7-9 to TRBJ1-4; TRBD1 might be the D (6 bases). Germline loops: CDR1 SEHNR, CDR2 FQNEAQ (reference sequence). Between the trimmed V and J ends, which lost 4 bases and 7 bases, there was a span of 13 bases. The CDR3 runs 14 residues. The CDR3 DNA reads TGTGCCAGCAGCTCGCAGGGGTTTGCTGAAAAACTGTTTTTT. It codes for CASSSQGFAEKLFF.